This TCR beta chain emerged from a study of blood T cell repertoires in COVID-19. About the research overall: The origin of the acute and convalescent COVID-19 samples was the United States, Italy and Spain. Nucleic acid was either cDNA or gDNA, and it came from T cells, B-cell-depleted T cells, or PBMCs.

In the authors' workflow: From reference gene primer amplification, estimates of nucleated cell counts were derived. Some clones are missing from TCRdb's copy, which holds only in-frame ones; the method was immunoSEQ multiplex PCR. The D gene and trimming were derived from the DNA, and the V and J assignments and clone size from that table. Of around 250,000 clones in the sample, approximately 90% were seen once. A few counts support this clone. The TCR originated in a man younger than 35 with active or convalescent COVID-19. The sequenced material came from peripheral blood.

The CDR3 spells CASSLVKKGGRLNTEAFF. The CDR3 coding sequence is TGTGCCAGCAGCTTAGTAAAGAAAGGAGGCAGGTTGAACACTGAAGCTTTCTTT. The chain links TRBV7-8 to TRBJ1-1; D ambiguous. Trimming shortened V by 1 base and J by 0 bases, and 18 bases separated the two germline ends. The CDR3 extends over 18 amino acids. The V gene's germline CDR1 is SGHVS and CDR2 FQNEAQ.